These T cell receptor beta chains were read from a single sample in a study of T-cell reconstitution after alpha-beta-depleted transplantation in children. A single record per CDR3 protein comes from TCRdb applying MiXCR to the PCR reads. The data contain a few hundred thousand distinct CDR3 sequences, 15% to 20% of them seen just once; the ten biggest clones take up around 30%. The starting material was PBMCs, mostly from graft donor cells, obtained 360 days after TCRalphabeta/CD19-depleted stem cell transplant. These receptors originate from a boy younger than two who had a stem cell transplant for Wiskott-Aldrich syndrome, so the T cells may come from the graft donor. CDR3s include the opening cysteine and the closing phenylalanine or tryptophan. Fields, in order: D gene, V gene, J gene, clone size, CDR3 DNA, CDR3 protein. D genes are given only for firm matches. Not all rows give a size; the values are once, few, many and, for expanded clones, a class.

D: TRBD1; V: TRBV5-1; J: TRBJ2-6; size: few; DNA: TGCGCCAGCAGCTTGTTTGACAGGGGTTTTTCTGGGGCCAACGTCCTGACTTTC; CDR3: CASSLFDRGFSGANVLTF
D: NA; V: TRBV27; J: TRBJ2-5; size: few; DNA: TGTGCCAGCAGTTTATCGGCTAGCGTGGAGACCCAGTACTTC; CDR3: CASSLSASVETQYF
D: TRBD2; V: TRBV7-2; J: TRBJ2-1; size: NA; DNA: TGTGCCAGCAGCTTACCCGAAGCGGGAGGGCCTGACAATGAGCAGTTCTTC; CDR3: CASSLPEAGGPDNEQFF
D: NA; V: TRBV28; J: TRBJ2-7; size: few; DNA: TGTGCCAGCAGTTTAGACTTAGCGGTCCACGAGCAGTACTTC; CDR3: CASSLDLAVHEQYF
D: NA; V: TRBV7-9; J: TRBJ2-7; size: few; DNA: TGTGCCAGCAGCTTAGGGACAAACTACGAGCAGTACTTC; CDR3: CASSLGTNYEQYF
D: TRBD2; V: TRBV6-2/TRBV6-3; J: TRBJ2-1; size: NA; DNA: TGTGCCAGCAGTTACACTGGTCAGGGACTAGGGGACAATGAGCAGTTCTTC; CDR3: CASSYTGQGLGDNEQFF
D: TRBD1; V: TRBV24-1; J: TRBJ2-3; size: NA; DNA: TGTGCCACCGGGGGATCAAACAGGGGAAGCACAGATACGCAGTATTTT; CDR3: CATGGSNRGSTDTQYF
D: NA; V: TRBV12-3/TRBV12-4; J: TRBJ2-5; size: many; DNA: TGTGCCAGCAGTTTTCCGGGAGCTGGTGAGACCCAGTACTTC; CDR3: CASSFPGAGETQYF
D: TRBD2; V: TRBV5-1; J: TRBJ2-3; size: NA; DNA: TGCGCCAGCAGACCTACTAGCGGCCCTAGCACAGATACGCAGTATTTT; CDR3: CASRPTSGPSTDTQYF
D: NA; V: TRBV10-3; J: TRBJ2-7; size: many; DNA: TGTGCCATCAGTGAGACCCCGGACGAGCAGTACTTC; CDR3: CAISETPDEQYF
D: NA; V: TRBV5-1; J: TRBJ1-1; size: NA; DNA: TGCGCCAGCAGCGGGACAAACAAGAACACTGAAGCTTTCTTT; CDR3: CASSGTNKNTEAFF
D: TRBD1; V: TRBV5-1; J: TRBJ1-1; size: NA; DNA: TGCGCCAGCAGCGCTACTGGACAGGGAGGTGAAGCTTTCTTT; CDR3: CASSATGQGGEAFF
D: TRBD2; V: TRBV11-2; J: TRBJ2-1; size: NA; DNA: TGTGCCAGCAGCTTAGTTAAGGGACTAGCGAAAAACAATGAGCAGTTCTTC; CDR3: CASSLVKGLAKNNEQFF
D: TRBD1; V: TRBV20-1; J: TRBJ1-3; size: many; DNA: TGCAGTGCCCGGGACAGGATACGGAACACCATATATTTT; CDR3: CSARDRIRNTIYF
D: NA; V: TRBV2; J: TRBJ1-1; size: NA; DNA: TGTGCCAGCAGTGTGAACACTGAAGCTTTCTTT; CDR3: CASSVNTEAFF
D: NA; V: TRBV12-3/TRBV12-4; J: TRBJ2-2; size: few; DNA: TGTGCCAGCAGTTTTAAGCCGGGGACCGGGGAGCTGTTTTTT; CDR3: CASSFKPGTGELFF
D: TRBD2; V: TRBV28; J: TRBJ2-1; size: NA; DNA: TGTGCCAGCGCTAGCGGGGGATACAATGAGCAGTTCTTC; CDR3: CASASGGYNEQFF
D: NA; V: TRBV24-1; J: TRBJ2-2; size: many; DNA: TGTGCCACCAGTGTTAGAGGAATTACCGGGGAGCTGTTTTTT; CDR3: CATSVRGITGELFF
D: NA; V: TRBV2; J: TRBJ1-4; size: NA; DNA: TGTGCCAGCAGGGGGGGGCCGGGTGAAAAACTGTTTTTT; CDR3: CASRGGPGEKLFF
D: NA; V: TRBV7-2; J: TRBJ2-1; size: few; DNA: TGTGCCAGCAGCTTAGGGACTTTCAACAATGAGCAGTTCTTC; CDR3: CASSLGTFNNEQFF
D: TRBD2; V: TRBV10-3; J: TRBJ2-1; size: NA; DNA: TGTGCCATCAGCCGCACCGGGACTAGCGGGTCCCTATACAATGAGCAGTTCTTC; CDR3: CAISRTGTSGSLYNEQFF
D: TRBD1; V: TRBV6-6; J: TRBJ1-4; size: many; DNA: TGTGCCAGCAGTTCCTCAACCGGGACAGGGTACTTAATGAAGAAACTGTTTTTT; CDR3: CASSSSTGTGYLMKKLFF
D: TRBD2; V: TRBV2; J: TRBJ2-2; size: NA; DNA: TGTGCCAGCCGAAGACTAGCGGGAGCCCCCTGGGAGCTGTTTTTT; CDR3: CASRRLAGAPWELFF
D: NA; V: TRBV24-1; J: TRBJ2-3; size: NA; DNA: TGTGCCACCAGTGATGCGGTTAGTTTTAGCACAGATACGCAGTATTTT; CDR3: CATSDAVSFSTDTQYF
D: NA; V: TRBV12-3/TRBV12-4; J: TRBJ2-2; size: many; DNA: TGTGCCAGCAGTCGTAGCGGTACCGGGGAGCTGTTTTTT; CDR3: CASSRSGTGELFF
D: TRBD2; V: TRBV15; J: TRBJ2-7; size: NA; DNA: TGTGCCACCAGCAGAGAGCGGGGGGGCCGTTACGAGCAGTACTTC; CDR3: CATSRERGGRYEQYF
D: NA; V: TRBV20-1; J: TRBJ2-1; size: few; DNA: TGCAGTGCTAGACAGGGGCCCAATGAGCAGTTCTTC; CDR3: CSARQGPNEQFF
D: TRBD1; V: TRBV20-1; J: TRBJ2-5; size: NA; DNA: TGCAGTGGCGGGACAGGGGGAGAGACCCAGTACTTC; CDR3: CSGGTGGETQYF
D: NA; V: TRBV6-5; J: TRBJ2-5; size: NA; DNA: TGTGCCAGCAGTTCAACCCGGGACGGAGGGGAGACCCAGTACTTC; CDR3: CASSSTRDGGETQYF
D: TRBD2; V: TRBV3-1; J: TRBJ2-1; size: NA; DNA: TGTGCCAGCAGCCAAGACCAGCCACCAGCGGGGGGGCCCCGGCAGTTCTTC; CDR3: CASSQDQPPAGGPRQFF
D: NA; V: TRBV15; J: TRBJ1-4; size: few; DNA: TGTGCCACCAGCAGGACAGGAGCAACTAATGAAAAACTGTTTTTT; CDR3: CATSRTGATNEKLFF
D: NA; V: TRBV27; J: TRBJ2-3; size: few; DNA: TGTGCCAGCAGTTTGGCGGTTAGCACAGATACGCAGTATTTT; CDR3: CASSLAVSTDTQYF
D: NA; V: TRBV5-1; J: TRBJ2-3; size: NA; DNA: TGCGCCAGCAGCTTGATAGCAGGGACCCACACAGATACGCAGTATTTT; CDR3: CASSLIAGTHTDTQYF
D: NA; V: TRBV15; J: TRBJ2-1; size: once; DNA: TGTGCCACCAGCAGAGTTGGGGAAATGTACAATGAGCAGTTCTTC; CDR3: CATSRVGEMYNEQFF
D: TRBD2; V: TRBV5-1; J: TRBJ2-5; size: few; DNA: TGCGCCAGCAGCTTTTTAGCGGGAGGAGCGGAGACCCAGTACTTC; CDR3: CASSFLAGGAETQYF
D: NA; V: TRBV4-3; J: TRBJ2-6; size: few; DNA: TGCGCCAGCAGCCAAGAGTCGCCTGGGGCCAACGTCCTGACTTTC; CDR3: CASSQESPGANVLTF
D: NA; V: TRBV5-1; J: TRBJ1-4; size: many; DNA: TGCGCCAGCAAGCAAGGGGGGAGTCCCGAAAAACTGTTTTTT; CDR3: CASKQGGSPEKLFF
D: NA; V: TRBV6-1; J: TRBJ2-7; size: NA; DNA: TGTGCCAGCAGTGGGCCTACGAACAGGGCCTCCTACGAGCAGTACTTC; CDR3: CASSGPTNRASYEQYF
D: TRBD2; V: TRBV27; J: TRBJ2-7; size: NA; DNA: TGTGCCAGCAGTTCCAAAGGACTAGCGGGGGGACCCAGACATTACGAGCAGTACTTC; CDR3: CASSSKGLAGGPRHYEQYF
D: NA; V: TRBV7-8; J: TRBJ1-1; size: NA; DNA: TGTGCCAGCAGCTTAGGGGGGTTTAACACTGAAGCTTTCTTT; CDR3: CASSLGGFNTEAFF
D: NA; V: TRBV24-1; J: TRBJ2-1; size: few; DNA: TGTGCCACCAGTAAGAGGGGCGCGAGACTATACAATGAGCAGTTCTTC; CDR3: CATSKRGARLYNEQFF
D: TRBD1; V: TRBV10-3; J: TRBJ2-7; size: NA; DNA: TGTGCCATCAAGCATGGGACAGGCTCCTACGAGCAGTACTTC; CDR3: CAIKHGTGSYEQYF
D: NA; V: TRBV6-5; J: TRBJ2-3; size: NA; DNA: TGTGCCAGCAGAGATTTGGGAGATACGCAGTATTTT; CDR3: CASRDLGDTQYF
D: NA; V: TRBV5-1; J: TRBJ2-7; size: few; DNA: TGCGCCAGCAGCTTGACGCGCGGGGGCACCTACGAGCAGTACTTC; CDR3: CASSLTRGGTYEQYF
D: NA; V: TRBV12-3/TRBV12-4; J: TRBJ2-3; size: many; DNA: TGTGCCAGCAGCTCGGCCCTACAGGGTAGAGGCACAGATACGCAGTATTTT; CDR3: CASSSALQGRGTDTQYF
D: TRBD1; V: TRBV20-1; J: TRBJ2-1; size: NA; DNA: TGCAGTGCGCCTACAGGGGCATCCTACAATGAGCAGTTCTTC; CDR3: CSAPTGASYNEQFF
D: TRBD2; V: TRBV11-2; J: TRBJ2-7; size: NA; DNA: TGTGCCAGCAGCGCTTTATGGGGGTCTAGCGGGAGGGCCGGAATCCCCAAGCAGTACTTC; CDR3: CASSALWGSSGRAGIPKQYF
D: TRBD2; V: TRBV7-9; J: TRBJ2-1; size: many; DNA: TGTGCCAGCAGCTTACGACTAGCGCCTCTTTACAATGAGCAGTTCTTC; CDR3: CASSLRLAPLYNEQFF
D: NA; V: TRBV5-6; J: TRBJ2-2; size: NA; DNA: TGTGCCAGCAGCTTCCAGGGGCGGAGCGGGACGAACACCGGGGAGCTGTTTTTT; CDR3: CASSFQGRSGTNTGELFF